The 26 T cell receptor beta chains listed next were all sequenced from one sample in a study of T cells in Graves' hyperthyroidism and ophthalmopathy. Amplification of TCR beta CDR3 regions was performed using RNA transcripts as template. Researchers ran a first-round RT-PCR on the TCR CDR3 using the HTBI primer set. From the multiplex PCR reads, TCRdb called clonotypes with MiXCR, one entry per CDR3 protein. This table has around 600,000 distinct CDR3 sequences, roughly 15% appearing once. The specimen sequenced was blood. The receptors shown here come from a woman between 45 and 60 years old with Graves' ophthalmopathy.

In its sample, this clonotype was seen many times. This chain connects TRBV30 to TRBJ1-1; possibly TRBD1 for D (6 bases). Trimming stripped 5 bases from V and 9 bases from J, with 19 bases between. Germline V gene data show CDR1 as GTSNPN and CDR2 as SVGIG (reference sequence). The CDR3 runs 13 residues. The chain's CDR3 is CAWDGSTTGKAFF. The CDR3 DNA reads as TGTGCCTGGGACGGGTCGACGACAGGAAAAGCTTTCTTT. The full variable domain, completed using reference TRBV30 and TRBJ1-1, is SQTIHQWPATLVQPVGSPLSLECTVEGTSNPNLYWYRQAAGRGLQLLFYSVGIGQISSEVPQNLSASRPQDRQFILSSKKLLLSDSGFYLCAWDGSTTGKAFFGQGTRLTVV.

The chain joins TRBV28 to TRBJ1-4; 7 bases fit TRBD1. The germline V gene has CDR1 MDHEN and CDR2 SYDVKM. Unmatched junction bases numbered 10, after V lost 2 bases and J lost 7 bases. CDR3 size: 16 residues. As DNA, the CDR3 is TGTGCCAGCAGTTTAGGCCCAGGGGGAGGGAGTGAAAAACTGTTTTTT. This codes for CASSLGPGGGSEKLFF.

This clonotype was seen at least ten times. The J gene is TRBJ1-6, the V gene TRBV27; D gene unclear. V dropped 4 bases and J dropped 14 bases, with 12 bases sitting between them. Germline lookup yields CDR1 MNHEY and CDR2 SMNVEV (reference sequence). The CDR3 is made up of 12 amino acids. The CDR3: CASSSHLGALHF. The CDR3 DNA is TGTGCCAGCAGTTCCCATTTGGGCGCCCTCCACTTT.

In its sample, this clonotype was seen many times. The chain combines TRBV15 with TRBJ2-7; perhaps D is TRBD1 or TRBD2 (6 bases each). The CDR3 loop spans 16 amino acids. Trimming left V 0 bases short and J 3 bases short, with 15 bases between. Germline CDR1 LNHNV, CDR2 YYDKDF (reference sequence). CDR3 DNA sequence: TGTGCCACCAGCAGAGATGGGACGGGGGCTTTCTACGAGCAGTACTTC. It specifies CATSRDGTGAFYEQYF.

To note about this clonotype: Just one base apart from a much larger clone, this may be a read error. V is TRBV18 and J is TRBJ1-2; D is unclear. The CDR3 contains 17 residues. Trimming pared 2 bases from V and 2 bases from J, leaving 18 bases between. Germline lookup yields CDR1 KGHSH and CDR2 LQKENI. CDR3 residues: CASSPSPGRSLNYGYTF. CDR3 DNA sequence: TGTGCCAGCTCACCATCTCCCGGGCGATCGTTAAACTATGGCTACACCTTC.

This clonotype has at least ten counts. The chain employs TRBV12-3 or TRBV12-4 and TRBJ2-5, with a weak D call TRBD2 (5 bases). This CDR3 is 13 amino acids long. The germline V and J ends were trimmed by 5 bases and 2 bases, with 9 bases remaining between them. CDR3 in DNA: TGTGCCAGCAGTCGGGGTTGGCAAGAGACCCAGTACTTC. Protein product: CASSRGWQETQYF.

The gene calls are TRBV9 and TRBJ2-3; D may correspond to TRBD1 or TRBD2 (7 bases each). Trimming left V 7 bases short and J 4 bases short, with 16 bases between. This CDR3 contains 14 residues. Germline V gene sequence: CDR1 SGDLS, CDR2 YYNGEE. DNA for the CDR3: TGTGCCAGCCAGGGGGGCGGGAGTTCAGATACGCAGTATTTT. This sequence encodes CASQGGGSSDTQYF.

The CDR3, as DNA: TGTGCCACCAGATCGACAGCGAACACTGAAGCTTTCTTT. Protein sequence: CATRSTANTEAFF. The chain couples TRBV24-1 to TRBJ1-1, with D possibly matching TRBD1 (5 bases). The CDR3 loop spans 13 amino acids. The germline CDR1 and CDR2 sequences are KGHDR and SFDVKD. V was trimmed by 7 bases and J by 1 base, leaving 9 bases between them.

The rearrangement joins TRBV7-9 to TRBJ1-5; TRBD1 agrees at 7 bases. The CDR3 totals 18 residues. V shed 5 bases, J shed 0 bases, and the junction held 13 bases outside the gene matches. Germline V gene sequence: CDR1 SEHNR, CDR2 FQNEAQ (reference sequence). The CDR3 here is CASSKHDGTADSNQPQHF. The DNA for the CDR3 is TGTGCCAGCAGCAAACACGACGGGACAGCCGATAGCAATCAGCCCCAGCATTTT.

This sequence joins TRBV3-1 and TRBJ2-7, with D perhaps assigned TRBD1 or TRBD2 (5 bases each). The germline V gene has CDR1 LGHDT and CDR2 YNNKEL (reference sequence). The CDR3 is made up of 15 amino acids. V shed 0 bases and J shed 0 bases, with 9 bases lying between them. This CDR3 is CASSQEGTASYEQYF. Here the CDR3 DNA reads TGTGCCAGCAGCCAAGAGGGGACGGCCTCCTACGAGCAGTACTTC.

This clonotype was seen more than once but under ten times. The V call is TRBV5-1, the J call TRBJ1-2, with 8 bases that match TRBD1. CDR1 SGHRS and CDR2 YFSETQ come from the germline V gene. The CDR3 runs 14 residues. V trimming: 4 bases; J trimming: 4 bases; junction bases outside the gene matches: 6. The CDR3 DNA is TGCGCCAGCAGCCAGGACAGGGTTCTCTATGGCTACACCTTC. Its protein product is CASSQDRVLYGYTF. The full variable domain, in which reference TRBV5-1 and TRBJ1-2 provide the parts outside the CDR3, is KAGVTQTPRYLIKTRGQQVTLSCSPISGHRSVSWYQQTPGQGLQFLFEYFSETQRNKGNFPGRFSGRQFSNSRSEMNVSTLELGDSALYLCASSQDRVLYGYTFGSGTRLTVV.

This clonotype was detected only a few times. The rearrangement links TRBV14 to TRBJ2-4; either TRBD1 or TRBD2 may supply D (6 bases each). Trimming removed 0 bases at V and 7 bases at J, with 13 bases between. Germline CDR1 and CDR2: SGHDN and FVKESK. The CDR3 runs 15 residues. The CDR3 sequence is CASSQDTGGGNIQYF. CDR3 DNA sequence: TGTGCCAGCAGCCAAGACACCGGGGGCGGGAACATTCAGTACTTC.

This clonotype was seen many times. In DNA, the CDR3 is TGTGCCAGCAGCTCGTCCGGGCCTTACAATGAGCAGTTCTTC. The encoded protein is CASSSSGPYNEQFF. This chain uses TRBV7-3 with TRBJ2-1; D uncertain. Looked up from germline, CDR1 is SGHTA and CDR2 is FQGTGA. The CDR3 runs to 14 residues. V was pared by 4 bases and J by 4 bases, with 11 bases between.

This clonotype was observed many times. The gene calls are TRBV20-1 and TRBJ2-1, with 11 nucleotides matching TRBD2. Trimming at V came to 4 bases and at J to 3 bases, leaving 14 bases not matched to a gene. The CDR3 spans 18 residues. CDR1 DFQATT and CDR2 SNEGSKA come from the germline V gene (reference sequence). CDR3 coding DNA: TGCAGTGCTACAACTAGCGGGAGTAACCGAGGATTCTACAATGAGCAGTTCTTC. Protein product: CSATTSGSNRGFYNEQFF.

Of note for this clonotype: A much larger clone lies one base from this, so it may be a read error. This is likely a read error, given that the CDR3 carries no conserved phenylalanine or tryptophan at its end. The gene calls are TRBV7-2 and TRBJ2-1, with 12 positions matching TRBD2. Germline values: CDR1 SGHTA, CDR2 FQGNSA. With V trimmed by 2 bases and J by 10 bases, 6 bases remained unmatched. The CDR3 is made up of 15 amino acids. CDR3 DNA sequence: TGTGCCAGCAGCTTAAGGACTAGCGGGGCCAGAGAGCAGTTCTTA. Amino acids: CASSLRTSGAREQFL.

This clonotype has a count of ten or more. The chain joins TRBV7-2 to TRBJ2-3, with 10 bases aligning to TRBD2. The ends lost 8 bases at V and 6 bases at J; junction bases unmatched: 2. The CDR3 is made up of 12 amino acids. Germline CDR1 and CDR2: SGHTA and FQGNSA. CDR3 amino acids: CASGAGGDTQYF. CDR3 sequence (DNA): TGTGCCAGCGGAGCGGGAGGGGATACGCAGTATTTT.

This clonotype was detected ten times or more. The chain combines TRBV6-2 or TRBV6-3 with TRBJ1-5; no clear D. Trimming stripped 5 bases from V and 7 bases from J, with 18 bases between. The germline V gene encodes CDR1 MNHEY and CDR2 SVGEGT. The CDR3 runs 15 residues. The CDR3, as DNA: TGTGCCAGCAGTCCTACCGCCGGTCCGGGGCAGCCCCAGCATTTT. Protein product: CASSPTAGPGQPQHF.

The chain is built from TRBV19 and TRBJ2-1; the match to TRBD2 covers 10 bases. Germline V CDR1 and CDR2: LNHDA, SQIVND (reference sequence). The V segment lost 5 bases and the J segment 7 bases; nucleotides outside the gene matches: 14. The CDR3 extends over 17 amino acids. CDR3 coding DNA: TGTGCCAGTAGTTCGGGTAGCGGGAGGTATCAGTTTAATGAGCAGTTCTTC. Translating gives CASSSGSGRYQFNEQFF. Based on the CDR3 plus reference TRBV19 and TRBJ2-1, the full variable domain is DGGITQSPKYLFRKEGQNVTLSCEQNLNHDAMYWYRQDPGQGLRLIYYSQIVNDFQKGDIAEGYSVSREKKESFPLTVTSAQKNPTAFYLCASSSGSGRYQFNEQFFGPGTRLTVL.

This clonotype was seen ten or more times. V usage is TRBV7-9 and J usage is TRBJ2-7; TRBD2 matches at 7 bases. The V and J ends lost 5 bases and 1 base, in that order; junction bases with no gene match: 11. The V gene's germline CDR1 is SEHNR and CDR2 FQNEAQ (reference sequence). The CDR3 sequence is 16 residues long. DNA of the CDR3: TGTGCCAGCAGCCTCGCCGGGACGGGAGGATCCTACGAGCAGTACTTC. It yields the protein CASSLAGTGGSYEQYF.

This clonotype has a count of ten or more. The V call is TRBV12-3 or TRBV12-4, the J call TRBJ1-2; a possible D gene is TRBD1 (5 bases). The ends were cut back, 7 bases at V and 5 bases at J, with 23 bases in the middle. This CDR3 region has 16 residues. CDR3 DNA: TGTGCCAGCACCACTTTATACGGGGGGATGAGGTATGGCTACACCTTC. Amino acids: CASTTLYGGMRYGYTF.

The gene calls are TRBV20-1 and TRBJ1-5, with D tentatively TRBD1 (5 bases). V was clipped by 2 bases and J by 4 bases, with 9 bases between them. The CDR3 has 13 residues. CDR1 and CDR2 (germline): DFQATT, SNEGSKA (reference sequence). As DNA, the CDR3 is TGCAGTGCTAGACAGGAGGGGAATCAGCCCCAGCATTTT. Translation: CSARQEGNQPQHF.

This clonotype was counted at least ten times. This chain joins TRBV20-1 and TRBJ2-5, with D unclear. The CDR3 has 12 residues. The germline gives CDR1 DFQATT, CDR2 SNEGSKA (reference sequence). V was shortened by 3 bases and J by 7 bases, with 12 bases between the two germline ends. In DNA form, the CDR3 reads TGCAGTGCTAGTGACTTTCTAGGGACCCAGTACTTC. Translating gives CSASDFLGTQYF.

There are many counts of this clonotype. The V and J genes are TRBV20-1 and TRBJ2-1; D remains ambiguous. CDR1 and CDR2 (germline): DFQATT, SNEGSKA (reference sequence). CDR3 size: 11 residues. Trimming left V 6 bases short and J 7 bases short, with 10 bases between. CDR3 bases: TGCAGTGCCCCCCGAGGTAATGAGCAGTTCTTC. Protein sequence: CSAPRGNEQFF.

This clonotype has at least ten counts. In DNA, the CDR3 is TGTGCCTGGAGTGTTTCAGCGTTACACGAGCAGTACTTC. This gives the protein CAWSVSALHEQYF. This chain links TRBV30 with TRBJ2-7; no definite D call. The germline CDR1 and CDR2 sequences are GTSNPN and SVGIG (reference sequence). The CDR3 is made up of 13 amino acids. Trimming shortened V by 0 bases and J by 5 bases, and 11 bases separated the two germline ends.

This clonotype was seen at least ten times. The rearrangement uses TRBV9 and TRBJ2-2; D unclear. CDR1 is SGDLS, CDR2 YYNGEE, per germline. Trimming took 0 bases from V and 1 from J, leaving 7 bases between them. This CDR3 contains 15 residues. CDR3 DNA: TGTGCCAGCAGCGTAGGGCCAGAGAACACCGGGGAGCTGTTTTTT. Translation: CASSVGPENTGELFF.

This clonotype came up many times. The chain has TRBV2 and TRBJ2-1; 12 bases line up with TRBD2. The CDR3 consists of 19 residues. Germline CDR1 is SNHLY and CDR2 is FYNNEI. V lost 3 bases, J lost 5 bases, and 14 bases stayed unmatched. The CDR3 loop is CASSDLGSSGRAGNNEQFF. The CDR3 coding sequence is TGTGCCAGCAGTGATCTTGGGTCTAGCGGGAGGGCCGGGAACAATGAGCAGTTCTTC.